This T cell receptor beta chain is from a study of graft-versus-host responses after intestinal transplantation. Background on the study: Recipients were all induced with anti-thymocyte globulin, then given tacrolimus and steroids for around 3 years.

V lost 6 bases, J lost 2 bases, and 17 bases lay in between. The CDR3 is 15 amino acids. Looked up from germline, CDR1 is MNHNS and CDR2 is SASEGT. Measured with immunoSEQ multiplex PCR; TCRdb has only the in-frame clones, and not every one. The sample includes more than 80,000 clones, over 80% of them seen just once. This clone has a handful of counts. Antigen unknown. This specimen was unstimulated CD8+ T cells sorted from spleen or lymph node cells, taken before intestinal transplant. The chain employs TRBV6-1 and TRBJ2-7; D assignment may be TRBD1 or TRBD2 (6 bases each). The sequence was collected from a human donor who received an intestinal transplant. In nucleotides, the CDR3 is TGTGCCAGCAGCCTATGGAGGGACACCACCTACGAGCAGTACTTC. Translated: CASSLWRDTTYEQYF.